This is a list of T cell receptor beta chains from one sample in a study of blood T cell repertoires in COVID-19. Using immunoSEQ multiplex PCR, the repertoire was profiled, and TCRdb retains in-frame clones only, with some absent. Among about 130,000 clones listed, 86% were seen once. The specimen sequenced was PBMCs or T cells enriched from blood (not recorded which). The receptors stem from a man in his fifties or sixties who had recovered from COVID-19. CDR3s include the opening cysteine and the closing phenylalanine or tryptophan.

J gene: TRBJ2-2
V gene: TRBV5-1
CDR3 protein: CASSLDTNTGELFF

J gene: TRBJ1-6
V gene: TRBV14
CDR3 protein: CASSRSRQGYSPLHF

J gene: TRBJ1-6
V gene: TRBV5-1
CDR3 protein: CASSAQGGNSPLHF

J gene: TRBJ1-2
V gene: TRBV6-1
CDR3 protein: CASSDRLTRANYGYTF

J gene: TRBJ1-5
V gene: TRBV7-6
CDR3 protein: CASSSTVGQWSNQPQHF

J gene: TRBJ2-2
V gene: TRBV24-1
CDR3 protein: CATSDTGGTSGGMVAGELFF

J gene: TRBJ2-1
V gene: TRBV7-3
CDR3 protein: CASSLGQGRQFF

J gene: TRBJ2-1
V gene: TRBV24-1
CDR3 protein: CATSGGLGVLDEQFF

J gene: TRBJ1-5
V gene: TRBV23-1
CDR3 protein: CASSQIQGCQPQHF

J gene: TRBJ1-4
V gene: TRBV7-9
CDR3 protein: CASSPARGQLNEKLFF

J gene: TRBJ2-7
V gene: TRBV6-5
CDR3 protein: CASSSATGSYEQYF

J gene: TRBJ2-7
V gene: TRBV19
CDR3 protein: CASRLTSGSSYEQYF

J gene: TRBJ1-5
V gene: TRBV4-1
CDR3 protein: CASSLGTSVNQPQHF

J gene: TRBJ1-1
V gene: TRBV5-1
CDR3 protein: CASSLGAGAEAFF

J gene: TRBJ1-1
V gene: TRBV27
CDR3 protein: CASSLYRQSGTEAFF

J gene: TRBJ2-1
V gene: TRBV6-2/TRBV6-3
CDR3 protein: CASSYGVQGGEQFF

J gene: TRBJ1-3
V gene: TRBV5-4
CDR3 protein: CASGQGSGNTIYF

J gene: TRBJ1-1
V gene: TRBV18
CDR3 protein: CASSFSGDDTEAFF

J gene: TRBJ2-3
V gene: TRBV4-2
CDR3 protein: CASSQDLFLASGGLTTDTQYF

J gene: TRBJ2-3
V gene: TRBV4-3
CDR3 protein: CASSRAGAGPPDDTQYF

J gene: TRBJ2-7
V gene: TRBV5-5
CDR3 protein: CASSLEWPGGLEQYF

J gene: TRBJ2-5
V gene: TRBV5-5
CDR3 protein: CASSRTSGEETQYF

J gene: TRBJ1-4
V gene: TRBV4-3
CDR3 protein: CASSQEPNYEKLFF

J gene: TRBJ1-5
V gene: TRBV7-2
CDR3 protein: CASSLQRNQPQHF

J gene: TRBJ1-3
V gene: TRBV7-9
CDR3 protein: CASSRTGIGNTIYF

J gene: TRBJ1-5
V gene: TRBV2
CDR3 protein: CASSETGRDQPQHF

J gene: TRBJ2-1
V gene: TRBV2
CDR3 protein: CASSRSGGSYNEQFF

J gene: TRBJ1-1
V gene: TRBV7-2
CDR3 protein: CASSFPYMGQAFF

J gene: TRBJ1-5
V gene: TRBV7-2
CDR3 protein: CASSSMGGGNQPQHF

J gene: TRBJ2-1
V gene: TRBV18
CDR3 protein: CASSPSYRGLGNEQFF

J gene: TRBJ1-2
V gene: TRBV6-5
CDR3 protein: CASSDSGQANYGYTF

J gene: TRBJ1-3
V gene: TRBV7-3
CDR3 protein: CASSSGTDGTIYF

J gene: TRBJ2-1
V gene: TRBV7-3
CDR3 protein: CASSSYRDKEQFF

J gene: TRBJ1-2
V gene: TRBV5-5
CDR3 protein: CASSLDTRNYGYTF

J gene: TRBJ1-4
V gene: TRBV4-1
CDR3 protein: CATGRDQWEKLFF

J gene: TRBJ2-3
V gene: TRBV19
CDR3 protein: CASSIPGLAGGYSSTDTQYF

J gene: TRBJ2-1
V gene: TRBV6-6
CDR3 protein: CASAGQGRNEQFF

J gene: TRBJ2-5
V gene: TRBV9
CDR3 protein: CASSGAGTRGETQYF

J gene: TRBJ2-6
V gene: TRBV6-5
CDR3 protein: CASRNSASGANVLTF

J gene: TRBJ1-3
V gene: TRBV18
CDR3 protein: CASSPTGFGNTIYF

J gene: TRBJ1-1
V gene: TRBV9
CDR3 protein: CASSVGQQNTEAFF

J gene: TRBJ1-2
V gene: TRBV18
CDR3 protein: CASSPAAQDGYTF

J gene: TRBJ1-2
V gene: TRBV7-2
CDR3 protein: CASSLEGHQGYTF

J gene: TRBJ2-1
V gene: TRBV27
CDR3 protein: CASSSRLAGDGSYNEQFF

J gene: TRBJ1-5
V gene: TRBV2
CDR3 protein: CASSAGWRSNQPQHF

J gene: TRBJ2-3
V gene: TRBV2
CDR3 protein: CASRADRDSSDTQYF

J gene: TRBJ1-6
V gene: TRBV28
CDR3 protein: CASSIREAFYNSPLHF

J gene: TRBJ1-1
V gene: TRBV25-1
CDR3 protein: CASSRAGITEAFF

J gene: TRBJ1-1
V gene: TRBV24-1
CDR3 protein: CATMRGQNTEAFF